A selection of T cell receptor beta chains follows, all from one sample in a study of response to subunit inactivated influenza vaccine. TCRdb redid the calling of the RT-PCR reads with MiXCR, one entry per CDR3 protein. The sample holds a few hundred thousand distinct CDR3 sequences, less than 15% seen once. Specimen: PBMCs from blood, collected roughly 12 days after vaccination. These receptors were taken from a man in his forties or fifties who received an inactivated influenza vaccine. Each CDR3 is given with its conserved first and last residue. D genes are given only for firm matches. The size entry is marked missing in some rows and otherwise reads once, few, many or a size class.

d_gene: -; j_gene: TRBJ2-7; v_gene: TRBV6-1; abundance: -; CDR3aa: CASSQEPGYSYEQYF; CDR3nt: TGTGCCAGCAGCCAGGAACCGGGATACAGCTACGAGCAGTACTTC
d_gene: TRBD1; j_gene: TRBJ1-2; v_gene: TRBV7-3; abundance: few; CDR3aa: CASSLRPGTDYGYTF; CDR3nt: TGTGCCAGCAGCCTCCGTCCCGGGACAGACTATGGCTACACCTTC
d_gene: TRBD2; j_gene: TRBJ2-1; v_gene: TRBV5-5; abundance: -; CDR3aa: CASSDSGSPHYNEQFF; CDR3nt: TGTGCCAGCAGCGATAGCGGGAGCCCACACTACAATGAGCAGTTCTTC
d_gene: TRBD2; j_gene: TRBJ2-2; v_gene: TRBV4-3; abundance: -; CDR3aa: CASSPASGRALFF; CDR3nt: TGCGCCAGCAGCCCAGCTAGCGGGAGGGCGCTGTTTTTT
d_gene: -; j_gene: TRBJ2-3; v_gene: TRBV10-3; abundance: -; CDR3aa: CAISESRAASDTQYF; CDR3nt: TGTGCCATCAGTGAGTCACGAGCGGCCTCAGATACGCAGTATTTT
d_gene: TRBD1; j_gene: TRBJ2-3; v_gene: TRBV10-3; abundance: few; CDR3aa: CAISVGQGVSADTQYF; CDR3nt: TGTGCCATCAGTGTGGGACAGGGAGTTAGTGCAGATACGCAGTATTTT
d_gene: TRBD1; j_gene: TRBJ1-5; v_gene: TRBV24-1; abundance: -; CDR3aa: CATSDPGTVNQPQHF; CDR3nt: TGTGCCACCAGTGATCCCGGGACAGTCAATCAGCCCCAGCATTTT
d_gene: TRBD1; j_gene: TRBJ1-4; v_gene: TRBV2; abundance: -; CDR3aa: CASSRDSTTNEKLFF; CDR3nt: TGTGCCAGCAGTAGGGACAGCACAACTAATGAAAAACTGTTTTTT
d_gene: -; j_gene: TRBJ1-5; v_gene: TRBV11-2; abundance: -; CDR3aa: CASSLNGASNQPQHF; CDR3nt: TGTGCCAGCAGCTTAAACGGGGCCAGCAATCAGCCCCAGCATTTT
d_gene: -; j_gene: TRBJ2-2; v_gene: TRBV4-3; abundance: few; CDR3aa: CASSQDGTVNTGELFF; CDR3nt: TGCGCCAGCAGCCAAGATGGGACTGTGAACACCGGGGAGCTGTTTTTT
d_gene: -; j_gene: TRBJ2-7; v_gene: TRBV20-1; abundance: -; CDR3aa: CSARNGGFEQYF; CDR3nt: TGCAGTGCTAGGAATGGGGGGTTCGAGCAGTACTTC
d_gene: -; j_gene: TRBJ2-5; v_gene: TRBV5-1; abundance: -; CDR3aa: CASSLEQVEETQYF; CDR3nt: TGCGCCAGCAGCTTGGAGCAGGTGGAAGAGACCCAGTACTTC
d_gene: TRBD2; j_gene: TRBJ2-1; v_gene: TRBV20-1; abundance: -; CDR3aa: CSARQTSGRSYNEQFF; CDR3nt: TGCAGTGCTAGGCAGACTAGCGGGAGATCCTACAATGAGCAGTTCTTC
d_gene: -; j_gene: TRBJ1-2; v_gene: TRBV14; abundance: few; CDR3aa: CASRKGGDNYGYTF; CDR3nt: TGTGCCAGCAGGAAGGGGGGAGACAACTATGGCTACACCTTC
d_gene: -; j_gene: TRBJ2-3; v_gene: TRBV9; abundance: few; CDR3aa: CASSAPDLGRNTQYF; CDR3nt: TGTGCCAGCAGCGCCCCGGACCTTGGAAGGAATACGCAGTATTTT
d_gene: TRBD1; j_gene: TRBJ2-1; v_gene: TRBV4-1; abundance: many; CDR3aa: CASSQTTGGNEQFF; CDR3nt: TGCGCCAGCAGCCAGACCACAGGGGGTAATGAGCAGTTCTTC